This section outlines one T cell receptor (beta chain) sequence together with its context. The time point was: recipient sample about 28 days before transplant, after cytoreduction. These data originate in a study of T cell clonotyping in hematopoietic cell transplantation. The CDR3 length is 13 residues. Germline-derived CDR1 and CDR2 are MDHEN and SYDVKM. Trimming took 6 bases from V and 5 from J; bases not matched to a gene: 3. Generated by immunoSEQ multiplex PCR, the TCRdb table keeps only in-frame clones and is missing some. Here the sample spans 25,000 to 30,000 clones, roughly 85% being singletons.

The sequence was collected from a man between 40 and 49 years old with acute myeloid leukemia. Some clones in this sample may be carry-over from other donors' samples. This chain uses TRBV28 with TRBJ2-3; 9 bases fit TRBD2. The sample consisted of peripheral blood mononuclear cells, taken before stem cell transplant. The CDR3 sequence is CASSRSGGDTQYF. The CDR3 coding sequence is TGTGCCAGCAGCCGTAGCGGGGGAGATACGCAGTATTTT. Supplemented by reference TRBV28 and TRBJ2-3, the full variable domain reads DVKVTQSSRYLVKRTGEKVFLECVQDMDHENMFWYRQDPGLGLRLIYFSYDVKMKEKGDIPEGYSVSREKKERFSLILESASTNQTSMYLCASSRSGGDTQYFGPGTRLTVL.